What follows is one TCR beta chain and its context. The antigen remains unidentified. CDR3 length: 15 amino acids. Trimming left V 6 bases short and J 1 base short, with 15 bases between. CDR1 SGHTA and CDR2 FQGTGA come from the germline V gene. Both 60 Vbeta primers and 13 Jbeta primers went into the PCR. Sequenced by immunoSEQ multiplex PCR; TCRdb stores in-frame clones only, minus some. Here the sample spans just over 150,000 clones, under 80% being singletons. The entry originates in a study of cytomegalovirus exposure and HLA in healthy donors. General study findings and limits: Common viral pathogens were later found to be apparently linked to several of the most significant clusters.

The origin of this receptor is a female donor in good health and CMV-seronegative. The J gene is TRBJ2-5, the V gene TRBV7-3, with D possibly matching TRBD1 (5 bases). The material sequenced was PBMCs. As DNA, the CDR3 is TGTGCCAGCAGTCGTCAGGGCGCCTTCCAAGAGACCCAGTACTTC. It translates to CASSRQGAFQETQYF.